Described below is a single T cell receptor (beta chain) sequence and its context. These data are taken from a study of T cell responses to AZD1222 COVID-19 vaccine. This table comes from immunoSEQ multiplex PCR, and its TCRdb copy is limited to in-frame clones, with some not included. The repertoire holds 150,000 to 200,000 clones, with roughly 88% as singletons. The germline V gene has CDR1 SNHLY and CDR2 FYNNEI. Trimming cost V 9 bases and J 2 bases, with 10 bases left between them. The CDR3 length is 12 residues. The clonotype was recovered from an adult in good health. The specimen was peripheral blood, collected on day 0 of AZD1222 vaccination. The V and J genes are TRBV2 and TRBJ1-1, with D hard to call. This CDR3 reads CASADGNTEAFF. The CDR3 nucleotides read TGTGCCAGTGCGGACGGAAACACTGAAGCTTTCTTT.